The present entry profiles one TCR beta chain with its context. This record comes from a study of CD8 T cells in Susac syndrome. RNA in amounts of roughly 0.5 to 1 ug was reverse transcribed with random hexamers. TCR beta CDR3 was amplified by immunoSEQ covering 54 Vbeta and 13 Jbeta. Each CDR3 protein is one row after TCRdb ran MiXCR on the immunoSEQ multiplex PCR reads. The table includes about 120,000 distinct CDR3 sequences, around 94% detected once. In germline, CDR1 is SGHRS, CDR2 YFSETQ. V lost 1 base, J lost 7 bases, and 14 bases stayed unmatched. The CDR3 is 18 residues long. The clonotype comes from a human donor with multiple sclerosis. This chain connects TRBV5-1 to TRBJ1-4; the match to TRBD1 covers 9 bases. The source material was CD4+ T cells from PBMCs. The CDR3 protein is CASSLWGQQGAEGEKLFF. The DNA for the CDR3 is TGCGCCAGCAGCTTGTGGGGCCAACAGGGGGCCGAGGGTGAAAAACTGTTTTTT.